The next 15 T cell receptor beta chains were all read from a single sample in a study of beta chain features in type 1 diabetes. General study results and limits: Shortening that was moderate but significant affected the TCRB CDR3s of Type 1 diabetes patients in all four CD4+ subsets.

The antigens these receptors bind are not known. Since all of the isolated RNA was reverse transcribed, expressed TCRB transcripts were what got sequenced. Data came from immunoSEQ multiplex PCR; TCRdb stores just in-frame clones and leaves some out. The sample carries 300,000 to 350,000 clones, approximately 15% recorded once. Sequences were obtained from naive CD4+ T cells from blood. The receptors derive from a woman between 18 and 29 years old with type 1 diabetes.

This chain links TRBV29-1 with TRBJ2-2, with unresolved D. Trimming left V 4 bases short and J 6 bases short, with 3 bases between. CDR1 and CDR2 (germline): SQVTM, ANQGSEA. The length of the CDR3 is 10 residues. CDR3 amino acids: CSVGAGELFF. In DNA, the CDR3 is TGCAGCGTTGGAGCCGGGGAGCTGTTTTTT.

This clone was detected only once. V usage is TRBV5-1 and J usage is TRBJ2-3; 9 nucleotides match TRBD2. V lost 0 bases, J lost 6 bases, and 8 bases stayed unmatched. The V gene's germline CDR1 is SGHRS and CDR2 YFSETQ. This CDR3 spans 16 amino acids. CDR3 region: CASSLEGGGRADTQYF. The CDR3 DNA reads TGCGCCAGCAGCTTGGAGGGCGGCGGGAGGGCCGATACGCAGTATTTT. The full variable domain, with the rest looked up from reference TRBV5-1 and TRBJ2-3, is KAGVTQTPRYLIKTRGQQVTLSCSPISGHRSVSWYQQTPGQGLQFLFEYFSETQRNKGNFPGRFSGRQFSNSRSEMNVSTLELGDSALYLCASSLEGGGRADTQYFGPGTRLTVL.

This clone was counted a few times. The genes are TRBV5-1 and TRBJ2-5, with TRBD2 matching 8 bases. The CDR3 spans 16 residues. CDR1 and CDR2 from the germline V gene are SGHRS and YFSETQ. Trimming took 3 bases from V and 1 from J; bases not matched to a gene: 8. CDR3 DNA: TGCGCCAGCAGCTGGCGAGCGGGAGTGGGCCAAGAGACCCAGTACTTC. It yields the protein CASSWRAGVGQETQYF.

In its sample, this clone was seen a few times. The J gene is TRBJ2-1, the V gene TRBV7-2; D gene uncertain. Germline CDR1 and CDR2: SGHTA and FQGNSA. V was pared by 2 bases and J by 4 bases, with 9 bases between. CDR3 length equals 14 residues. CDR3 amino acids: CASSLIPGYNEQFF. The DNA for the CDR3 is TGTGCCAGCAGCTTAATCCCGGGTTACAATGAGCAGTTCTTC.

This chain uses TRBV5-1 with TRBJ2-3, with TRBD1 as a possible D gene (6 bases). This CDR3 has 14 residues. The germline V gene encodes CDR1 SGHRS and CDR2 YFSETQ. Trimming cost V 0 bases and J 2 bases, with 7 bases left between them. The CDR3 bases are TGCGCCAGCAGCTTGGGACAGGACACAGATACGCAGTATTTT. Its translation: CASSLGQDTDTQYF. Full variable domain (rest looked up from reference TRBV5-1 and TRBJ2-3): KAGVTQTPRYLIKTRGQQVTLSCSPISGHRSVSWYQQTPGQGLQFLFEYFSETQRNKGNFPGRFSGRQFSNSRSEMNVSTLELGDSALYLCASSLGQDTDTQYFGPGTRLTVL.

In its sample, this clone was seen a few times. CDR3 nucleotides: TGTGCCATCAGTGTGAGGGACTGGGGCGAGCAGTACGTC. As protein: CAISVRDWGEQYV. The genes are TRBV10-3 and TRBJ2-7, with a weak D call TRBD2 (6 bases). Deletions cut 4 bases from V and 6 bases from J, with 13 bases between. CDR1 is ENHRY and CDR2 is SYGVKD in the germline V gene. The CDR3 loop spans 13 amino acids.

This rearrangement joins TRBV28 to TRBJ1-3; D not resolved. Germline V gene data show CDR1 as MDHEN and CDR2 as SYDVKM. The CDR3 has 15 residues. Trimming pared 5 bases from V and 2 bases from J, leaving 13 bases between. CDR3 nucleotide sequence: TGTGCCAGCAGTCCCCACTCTGTAGCTGGAAACACCATATATTTT. As protein: CASSPHSVAGNTIYF.

This clone was observed a few times. This chain's CDR3 is CASSPRQSLLNYGYTF. DNA of the CDR3: TGTGCCAGCAGCCCCCGACAGTCGCTACTTAACTATGGCTACACCTTC. The V and J genes are TRBV7-2 and TRBJ1-2; tentatively, D is TRBD1 (5 bases). The V gene lost 5 bases and the J gene lost 1 base, with 17 bases spanning the gap. CDR3 length: 16 residues. The germline CDR1 and CDR2 sequences are SGHTA and FQGNSA.

The V and J genes are TRBV5-6 and TRBJ2-3, with no clear D. Germline values: CDR1 SGHDT, CDR2 YYEEEE. The CDR3 totals 13 residues. Trimming removed 0 bases from V and 3 bases from J, with 5 bases in between. DNA for the CDR3: TGTGCCAGCAGCTTGGGCGGTACAGATACGCAGTATTTT. It codes for CASSLGGTDTQYF.

This clone was observed a handful of times. The V call is TRBV29-1, the J call TRBJ2-2, with D maybe TRBD1 (5 bases). This CDR3 is built from 13 residues. In germline, CDR1 is SQVTM, CDR2 ANQGSEA. Between the trimmed V and J ends, which lost 6 bases and 7 bases, there was a span of 15 bases. In DNA form, the CDR3 reads TGCAGCGTGCACGTTGGGGCAAGCGGGGAGCTGTTTTTT. Translating it yields CSVHVGASGELFF.

The V call is TRBV19, the J call TRBJ2-1, with a weak D call TRBD1 (5 bases). CDR3 length equals 14 residues. Trimming left V 2 bases short and J 7 bases short, with 12 bases between. Germline CDR1 and CDR2: LNHDA and SQIVND (reference sequence). CDR3 sequence (DNA): TGTGCCAGTAGTATATTGACACACAGGAATGAGCAGTTCTTC. Encoded protein: CASSILTHRNEQFF.

This clone was picked up a small number of times. The genes are TRBV6-6 and TRBJ1-4; unclear D gene. CDR3 length: 11 amino acids. CDR1 is MNHNY and CDR2 is SVGAGI in the germline V gene (reference sequence). V lost 7 bases and J 8 bases, leaving 8 bases between the germline ends. The CDR3 reads CASTAREKLFF. The CDR3 nucleotides are TGTGCCAGCACCGCGAGAGAAAAACTGTTTTTT.

The rearrangement uses TRBV6-5 and TRBJ2-5; 7 nucleotides align to TRBD1. Germline loops: CDR1 MNHEY, CDR2 SVGAGI. This CDR3 spans 16 amino acids. The ends lost 0 bases at V and 4 bases at J; junction bases unmatched: 8. The CDR3 DNA is TGTGCCAGCAGTTACTCGAGGAACAGGGGTGGAGAGACCCAGTACTTC. Translated: CASSYSRNRGGETQYF.

CDR3 region: CASSLIRDFRNEQFF. DNA of the CDR3: TGTGCCAGCAGCTTAATACGCGATTTTCGTAATGAGCAGTTCTTC. The chain links TRBV7-9 to TRBJ2-1; D is unclear. The V end lost 2 bases, the J end lost 7 bases, and 15 bases lay between the germline ends. CDR1 is SEHNR, CDR2 FQNEAQ, per germline (reference sequence). The CDR3 is 15 amino acids.

V and J are TRBV4-2 and TRBJ1-4; TRBD1 might be the D (5 bases). Germline CDR1 reads LGHNA; CDR2 reads YNFKEQ. The CDR3 has 16 amino acids. V was shortened by 3 bases and J by 0 bases, with 11 bases between the two germline ends. CDR3 in amino acids: CASSQKTDSTNEKLFF. CDR3 in DNA: TGTGCCAGCAGCCAGAAGACAGACTCAACTAATGAAAAACTGTTTTTT.